These 20 T cell receptor beta chains were sequenced from one sample in a study of cytomegalovirus exposure and HLA in healthy donors. The PCR made use of 60 Vbeta and 13 Jbeta primers. Profiled with immunoSEQ multiplex PCR; TCRdb holds only in-frame clones, not every one. The sample yields under 200,000 clones, 75% seen once. The sample was PBMCs. The source is a woman between 50 and 59 years old in good health and CMV-seropositive.

The J gene is TRBJ1-1, the V gene TRBV29-1, with D unresolved. V was pared by 6 bases and J by 10 bases, with 18 bases between. Germline values: CDR1 SQVTM, CDR2 ANQGSEA. The CDR3 is 12 residues long. The CDR3 spells CSVFSAEPTAFF. The CDR3 nucleotides are TGCAGCGTGTTCTCGGCGGAGCCTACAGCTTTCTTT.

In this sample, this clone turned up once. The chain has TRBV6-5 and TRBJ1-1; the D is unclear. From germline, CDR1 is MNHEY and CDR2 SVGAGI. V was clipped by 0 bases and J by 4 bases, with 6 bases between them. This CDR3 is built from 13 residues. CDR3 region: CASSYSGSTEAFF. The CDR3 nucleotides read TGTGCCAGCAGTTACTCGGGGAGCACTGAAGCTTTCTTT.

The chain is built from TRBV6-1 and TRBJ1-1, with D perhaps TRBD1 (6 bases). CDR3 length: 13 residues. Germline loops: CDR1 MNHNS, CDR2 SASEGT. The V end lost 1 base, the J end lost 4 bases, and 7 bases lay between the germline ends. The CDR3 protein is CASSEEGGTEAFF. The CDR3 DNA reads as TGTGCCAGCAGTGAAGAAGGGGGCACTGAAGCTTTCTTT.

This clone has more than one count but fewer than ten. The chain uses TRBV25-1 and TRBJ1-1, with TRBD1 matching over 9 bases. Trimming cost V 3 bases and J 5 bases; bases outside gene matches: 1. Per the germline V gene, CDR1 is MGHDK and CDR2 is SYGVNS. CDR3 size: 13 residues. This CDR3 is CASSEGQGTEAFF. CDR3 coding DNA: TGTGCCAGCAGTGAGGGACAGGGTACTGAAGCTTTCTTT.

The chain couples TRBV10-2 to TRBJ2-1; unclear D gene. There are 12 residues in the CDR3. Trimming stripped 6 bases from V and 3 bases from J, with 6 bases between. Germline V gives CDR1 WSHSY, CDR2 SAAADI. CDR3 bases: TGCGCCAGCAGACTCGACTACAATGAGCAGTTCTTC. Amino acids: CASRLDYNEQFF.

The chain employs TRBV6-1 and TRBJ1-6; maybe TRBD1 (6 bases). Germline CDR1 reads MNHNS; CDR2 reads SASEGT. This CDR3 region has 15 residues. V was shortened by 1 base and J by 6 bases, with 10 bases between the two germline ends. The CDR3: CASSEGQAVNSPLHF. The CDR3 nucleotides read TGTGCCAGCAGTGAAGGACAGGCCGTTAATTCACCCCTCCACTTT.

The rearrangement uses TRBV9 and TRBJ2-2; no reliable D call. The CDR3 is made up of 13 amino acids. Germline V gives CDR1 SGDLS, CDR2 YYNGEE. V lost 3 bases and J lost 2, with 5 bases in between. The CDR3 loop reads CASSGTNTGELFF. The CDR3 DNA is TGTGCCAGCAGCGGTACAAACACCGGGGAGCTGTTTTTT.

J is TRBJ1-1 and V is TRBV2; 9 bases fit TRBD1. The CDR3 extends over 15 amino acids. The V gene's germline CDR1 is SNHLY and CDR2 FYNNEI. The V gene end was trimmed by 6 bases and the J gene end by 2 bases; junction bases not matched to a gene: 7. The CDR3 reads CASSDRGSYNTEAFF. The CDR3 region has the DNA TGTGCCAGCAGCGACAGGGGGTCTTACAACACTGAAGCTTTCTTT. Based on the CDR3 plus reference TRBV2 and TRBJ1-1, the full variable domain is EPEVTQTPSHQVTQMGQEVILRCVPISNHLYFYWYRQILGQKVEFLVSFYNNEISEKSEIFDDQFSVERPDGSNFTLKIRSTKLEDSAMYFCASSDRGSYNTEAFFGQGTRLTVV.

J is TRBJ1-6 and V is TRBV5-4; the match to TRBD1 covers 9 bases. With 2 bases clipped from V and 9 bases from J, the junction kept 6 bases outside the gene matches. This CDR3 spans 15 amino acids. In germline, CDR1 is SGHNT, CDR2 YYREEE (reference sequence). The CDR3 region is CASSLQQGASSPLHF. In nucleotides, the CDR3 is TGTGCCAGCAGCTTACAACAGGGGGCATCTTCACCCCTCCACTTT.

A note on this clone: Other DNA sequences from this sample encode an identical CDR3 as well. The chain joins TRBV14 to TRBJ2-5, with D perhaps TRBD2 (5 bases). This CDR3 has 15 amino acids. CDR1 and CDR2 from the germline V gene are SGHDN and FVKESK. The V gene lost 0 bases and the J gene lost 2 bases, with 10 bases spanning the gap. The DNA for the CDR3 is TGTGCCAGCAGCCAAGAATCGAGCGGACAAGAGACCCAGTACTTC. The encoded protein is CASSQESSGQETQYF.

The V and J genes are TRBV5-1 and TRBJ1-3; TRBD1 aligns across 8 bases. Germline trimming cut 0 bases from V and 0 bases from J; bases unmatched to any gene: 2. CDR1 SGHRS and CDR2 YFSETQ come from the germline V gene. CDR3 length equals 16 residues. In DNA form, the CDR3 reads TGCGCCAGCAGCTTGGGGACAGGGCCCTCTGGAAACACCATATATTTT. Its translation: CASSLGTGPSGNTIYF.

The CDR3 DNA sequence: TGTGCCAGCCTATCCCGGGACAGGGGGTACAATGAGCAGTTCTTC. This codes for CASLSRDRGYNEQFF. The rearrangement links TRBV2 to TRBJ2-1; 11 bases align to TRBD1. This CDR3 has 15 amino acids. The germline V gene encodes CDR1 SNHLY and CDR2 FYNNEI. The junction had 7 bases not matched to a gene; V was cut back by 8 bases and J by 4 bases.

This chain joins TRBV5-1 and TRBJ1-1; D ambiguous. This CDR3 contains 14 residues. Trimming cost V 0 bases and J 1 base, with 7 bases left between them. Germline V gives CDR1 SGHRS, CDR2 YFSETQ. CDR3 sequence reads: CASSLVGSNTEAFF. The CDR3 DNA follows: TGCGCCAGCAGCTTGGTCGGGTCGAACACTGAAGCTTTCTTT.

The chain is built from TRBV5-1 and TRBJ1-5; a weak D match, TRBD1 (5 bases). Germline V gene sequence: CDR1 SGHRS, CDR2 YFSETQ. V lost 4 bases to trimming and J lost 2 bases, with 10 bases between them. CDR3 size: 14 residues. CDR3 DNA sequence: TGCGCCAGCAGCCCCACGGGGGGCAATCAGCCCCAGCATTTT. It specifies CASSPTGGNQPQHF.

This rearrangement joins TRBV5-6 to TRBJ1-2; 8 nucleotides match TRBD1. This CDR3 comprises 19 residues. CDR1 SGHDT and CDR2 YYEEEE come from the germline V gene. V shed 4 bases and J 0 bases; nucleotides not matched to a gene: 17. The CDR3 loop is CASSLDRPGTGHPNYGYTF. CDR3 in DNA: TGTGCCAGCAGCCTCGATCGTCCCGGGACAGGACACCCTAACTATGGCTACACCTTC.

This rearrangement joins TRBV2 to TRBJ1-2; 8 nucleotides align to TRBD1. V gave up 11 bases and J gave up 3 bases; unmatched junction bases: 11. Germline V lookup: CDR1 SNHLY, CDR2 FYNNEI. The CDR3 has 14 residues. The CDR3 region is CARKPGQAHYGYTF. The CDR3 nucleotides are TGTGCCCGGAAGCCGGGACAGGCTCACTATGGCTACACCTTC.

The chain combines TRBV7-3 with TRBJ2-2, with 7 bases that match TRBD1. V lost 6 bases and J lost 4; bases outside the gene matches: 11. Germline lookup yields CDR1 SGHTA and CDR2 FQGTGA. The CDR3 is 16 amino acids. In DNA, the CDR3 is TGTGCCAGCAGTCCTCAAGCGGCAGGGGGCACCGGGGAGCTGTTTTTT. Translation gives CASSPQAAGGTGELFF.

The rearrangement uses TRBV6-5 and TRBJ2-7, with a weak D call TRBD2 (5 bases). The CDR3 loop spans 16 amino acids. The germline V and J ends were trimmed by 4 bases and 3 bases, with 19 bases remaining between them. The germline gives CDR1 MNHEY, CDR2 SVGAGI. CDR3: CASSLVSMGSIYEQYF. The CDR3 coding sequence is TGTGCCAGCAGTTTAGTTTCGATGGGGAGCATCTACGAGCAGTACTTC.

This clone has only a few counts. The chain uses TRBV7-8 and TRBJ1-1; the D gene is possibly TRBD1 (5 bases). The V gene lost 0 bases and the J gene lost 0 bases, with 8 bases spanning the gap. The CDR3 runs to 15 residues. Germline CDR1 is SGHVS and CDR2 is FQNEAQ. The CDR3 sequence: CASSLAVRVNTEAFF. In nucleotides, the CDR3 is TGTGCCAGCAGCTTAGCAGTCAGGGTGAACACTGAAGCTTTCTTT.

This clone was observed a few times. The chain couples TRBV5-4 to TRBJ1-2; D perhaps matches TRBD1 (6 bases). This CDR3 spans 13 amino acids. V was cut by 3 bases and J by 4 bases, with 10 bases left in between. Germline V gene lookup returns CDR1 SGHNT and CDR2 YYREEE (reference sequence). In nucleotides, the CDR3 is TGTGCCAGCAGCTCAAAGACAGGCTATGGCTACACCTTC. Protein sequence: CASSSKTGYGYTF.